Below, 28 T cell receptor beta chains from the same sample are listed, as sequenced in a study of T cell repertoires in cytomegalovirus infection. One entry per CDR3 protein results from TCRdb running MiXCR on the reads. The table lists 150,000 to 200,000 distinct CDR3 sequences, roughly a fifth of them singletons. The specimen was PBMCs. The receptor set was obtained from a human donor in good health (CMV status not recorded). Some clones in this sample may be carry-over from other donors' samples.

The sample holds a few counts of this clonotype. This rearrangement joins TRBV29-1 to TRBJ1-1; possible D gene TRBD1, 6 bases. Germline V gene lookup returns CDR1 SQVTM and CDR2 ANQGSEA. Trimming left V 1 base short and J 6 bases short, with 15 bases between. This CDR3 spans 14 amino acids. The CDR3 DNA is TGCAGCGTTGAAGGGGGAGGGGGGTATGCTGAAGCTTTCTTT. It yields the protein CSVEGGGGYAEAFF. Full variable domain (missing parts from reference TRBV29-1 and TRBJ1-1): SAVISQKPSRDICQRGTSLTIQCQVDSQVTMMFWYRQQPGQSLTLIATANQGSEATYESGFVIDKFPISRPNLTFSTLTVSNMSPEDSSIYLCSVEGGGGYAEAFFGQGTRLTVV.

This clonotype was seen a handful of times. V usage is TRBV10-2 and J usage is TRBJ2-2; 7 nucleotides line up with TRBD1. CDR1 is WSHSY and CDR2 is SAAADI in the germline V gene. The CDR3 consists of 14 residues. J lost 0 bases, V lost 10 bases, and 5 bases had no gene match. For the CDR3, the DNA is TGCGCCATCATCGGACAGGCGAACACCGGGGAGCTGTTTTTT. As protein: CAIIGQANTGELFF.

This clonotype has only a few counts. The rearrangement uses TRBV28 and TRBJ2-1; 8 nucleotides align to TRBD2. With 4 bases clipped from V and 3 bases from J, the junction kept 11 bases outside the gene matches. Germline V lookup: CDR1 MDHEN, CDR2 SYDVKM. The CDR3 is made up of 17 amino acids. As DNA, the CDR3 is TGTGCCAGCAGTTCCGGAGCTGCGGGAGGTGGCTACAATGAGCAGTTCTTC. Protein sequence: CASSSGAAGGGYNEQFF.

The chain recombines TRBV7-7 with TRBJ2-5, with D hard to call. Deletions cut 4 bases from V and 5 bases from J, with 11 bases between. The CDR3 loop spans 13 amino acids. From germline, CDR1 is SSHAT and CDR2 FNYEAQ (reference sequence). Here the CDR3 DNA reads TGTGCCAGCAGCTGGCAAGTAGGGGAGACCCAGTACTTC. Its translation: CASSWQVGETQYF.

This clonotype has ten or more counts. The chain joins TRBV7-2 to TRBJ1-5; D ambiguous. Deletions cut 1 base from V and 6 bases from J, with 7 bases between. The CDR3 is 13 amino acids. CDR1 and CDR2 from the germline V gene are SGHTA and FQGNSA. In DNA form, the CDR3 reads TGTGCCAGCAGCTTAGACGGGCCTCAGCCCCAGCATTTT. Its protein product is CASSLDGPQPQHF.

Worth noting for this clonotype: A much bigger clone sits one base away, suggesting this may be a read error. The V call is TRBV7-2, the J call TRBJ2-7, with TRBD2 matching 13 bases. The CDR3 runs to 19 residues. The V gene end was trimmed by 5 bases and the J gene end by 0 bases; junction bases not matched to a gene: 13. Germline V lookup: CDR1 SGHTA, CDR2 FQGNSA. Written as DNA, the CDR3 is TGTGCCAGCAGCGTAGATGGGACTAGCGGGGTTAGGAGCTCCTACGAGCAGTACTTC. It codes for CASSVDGTSGVRSSYEQYF.

The V and J genes are TRBV6-1 and TRBJ2-2, with TRBD2 identical over 14 bases. V gave up 6 bases and J gave up 9 bases; unmatched junction bases: 6. The germline gives CDR1 MNHNS, CDR2 SASEGT. This CDR3 is 15 amino acids long. CDR3 in DNA: TGTGCCAGCAGCAGGGGACTAGCGGGGGCCTGGGAGCTGTTTTTT. It encodes CASSRGLAGAWELFF.

There are a few counts of this clonotype. The rearrangement joins TRBV11-2 to TRBJ2-5; D unresolved. CDR1 and CDR2 (germline): SGHAT, FQNNGV. Trimming left V 4 bases short and J 3 bases short, with 9 bases between. The CDR3 length is 13 residues. CDR3 coding DNA: TGTGCCAGCAGCTCCATTCCCGAAGAGACCCAGTACTTC. Encoded protein: CASSSIPEETQYF.

This clonotype was detected ten times or more. The chain links TRBV7-2 to TRBJ1-3, with 7 positions matching TRBD1. Germline lookup yields CDR1 SGHTA and CDR2 FQGNSA. The trim removed 4 bases at V and 8 bases at J, leaving 11 bases unmatched. This CDR3 contains 15 residues. CDR3 DNA sequence: TGTGCCAGCAGCTCACAGGGGCTTAGAGGGGACACCATATATTTT. Its translation is CASSSQGLRGDTIYF.

This chain links TRBV6-1 with TRBJ1-1, with D unresolved. Germline values: CDR1 MNHNS, CDR2 SASEGT. There are 13 residues in the CDR3. With 5 bases removed from V and 0 bases from J, the gap between germline ends came to 7 bases. The CDR3: CASSKGLNTEAFF. The CDR3 coding sequence is TGTGCCAGCAGTAAAGGGTTGAACACTGAAGCTTTCTTT.

The table lists this clonotype with a few counts. The chain uses TRBV20-1 and TRBJ2-7, with 11 bases aligning to TRBD2. The germline CDR1 and CDR2 sequences are DFQATT and SNEGSKA (reference sequence). Losses at the gene ends were 5 bases for V and 4 bases for J; bases not matched to a gene: 7. This CDR3 contains 14 residues. This CDR3 reads CSAPISGGAYEQYF. The CDR3 region has the DNA TGCAGTGCTCCCATTAGCGGGGGGGCATACGAGCAGTACTTC.

The chain carries TRBV27 and TRBJ2-1; 7 bases line up with TRBD2. The CDR3 extends over 15 amino acids. From germline, CDR1 is MNHEY and CDR2 SMNVEV (reference sequence). J was trimmed by 5 bases and V by 3 bases; bases with no gene match: 7. CDR3 coding DNA: TGTGCCAGCAGTTTTTCGGCTAGCGGAAACAATGAGCAGTTCTTC. It encodes CASSFSASGNNEQFF.

In nucleotides, the CDR3 is TGCAGTGCTAGTACTCCGGGCTCCTACAATGAGCAGTTCTTC. Its translation is CSASTPGSYNEQFF. The chain is built from TRBV20-1 and TRBJ2-1; D gene ambiguous. Germline V gene sequence: CDR1 DFQATT, CDR2 SNEGSKA (reference sequence). Trimming took 3 bases from V and 0 from J, leaving 9 bases between them. This CDR3 comprises 14 residues.

This clonotype has more than one count but fewer than ten. The chain has TRBV7-6 and TRBJ1-2; tentatively, D is TRBD1 (5 bases). The germline V and J ends were trimmed by 2 bases and 2 bases, with 18 bases remaining between them. CDR3 length: 17 residues. Germline-derived CDR1 and CDR2 are SGHVS and FNYEAQ. CDR3 in DNA: TGTGCCAGCAGCTTAAGTCGGGGCGGTATCGGGAACTATGGCTACACCTTC. Amino acid sequence: CASSLSRGGIGNYGYTF.

The chain has TRBV7-9 and TRBJ2-6; TRBD1 matches at 7 bases. This CDR3 region has 18 residues. Germline V gene data show CDR1 as SEHNR and CDR2 as FQNEAQ (reference sequence). V dropped 3 bases and J dropped 0; count of bases not matched to a gene: 8. In nucleotides, the CDR3 is TGTGCCAGCAGCTTCCAGACAGGGTCCTTCTCTGGGGCCAACGTCCTGACTTTC. Amino acid sequence: CASSFQTGSFSGANVLTF.

This clonotype was seen more than once but under ten times. The chain is built from TRBV6-1 and TRBJ1-5; a weak D match, TRBD1 (5 bases). This CDR3 region has 15 residues. Trimming took 0 bases from V and 5 from J, leaving 11 bases between them. The germline gives CDR1 MNHNS, CDR2 SASEGT. CDR3 loop: CASSEAGVGDQPQHF. CDR3 coding DNA: TGTGCCAGCAGTGAAGCGGGGGTGGGGGATCAGCCCCAGCATTTT.

This clonotype was recorded a few times. The chain couples TRBV6-5 to TRBJ2-1; perhaps TRBD2 as D (6 bases). Trimming took 2 bases from V and 0 from J, leaving 11 bases between them. CDR1 is MNHEY and CDR2 is SVGAGI in the germline V gene. The CDR3 runs 16 residues. CDR3 sequence (DNA): TGTGCCAGCAGTTACCGTAGCGGAAGCTCCTACAATGAGCAGTTCTTC. Its protein is CASSYRSGSSYNEQFF.

The J gene is TRBJ2-7, the V gene TRBV18, with unresolved D. Looked up from germline, CDR1 is KGHSH and CDR2 is LQKENI. The V gene lost 2 bases and the J gene lost 7 bases, with 9 bases spanning the gap. The CDR3 covers 12 residues. CDR3 bases: TGTGCCAGCTCACCAGTGACGAGGGAGCAGTACTTC. Translation gives CASSPVTREQYF.

This clonotype was counted between two and nine times. The chain carries TRBV5-6 and TRBJ2-2; no firm D call. CDR1 is SGHDT and CDR2 is YYEEEE in the germline V gene. CDR3 size: 12 residues. Trimming stripped 5 bases from V and 2 bases from J, with 4 bases between. The chain's CDR3 is CASRANTGELFF. The CDR3 DNA sequence: TGTGCCAGCAGGGCAAACACCGGGGAGCTGTTTTTT.

The J gene is TRBJ2-5, the V gene TRBV24-1; 7 positions match TRBD1. The germline V gene has CDR1 KGHDR and CDR2 SFDVKD. This CDR3 spans 15 amino acids. J lost 4 bases, V lost 3 bases, and 7 bases had no gene match. Here the CDR3 DNA reads TGTGCCACCAGTGATCCTCGACAGGGCGGAGAGACCCAGTACTTC. Encoded protein: CATSDPRQGGETQYF.

This clonotype was observed at least ten times. The chain couples TRBV7-9 to TRBJ1-1; D ambiguous. Trimming removed 7 bases from V and 3 bases from J, with 12 bases in between. The germline V gene has CDR1 SEHNR and CDR2 FQNEAQ (reference sequence). The CDR3 is 13 amino acids. CDR3 coding DNA: TGTGCCAGCACCCTTTGGGAGGACACTGAAGCTTTCTTT. Translating gives CASTLWEDTEAFF. Based on the CDR3 plus reference TRBV7-9 and TRBJ1-1, the full variable domain is DTGVSQNPRHKITKRGQNVTFRCDPISEHNRLYWYRQTLGQGPEFLTYFQNEAQLEKSRLLSDRFSAERPKGSFSTLEIQRTEQGDSAMYLCASTLWEDTEAFFGQGTRLTVV.

This clonotype has a count of ten or more. The chain recombines TRBV20-1 with TRBJ2-3; 9 bases fit TRBD1. The CDR3 is 13 amino acids. The V gene's germline CDR1 is DFQATT and CDR2 SNEGSKA (reference sequence). The V and J ends lost 5 bases and 3 bases, in that order; junction bases with no gene match: 3. The CDR3 spells CSARQGETDTQYF. In DNA form, the CDR3 reads TGCAGTGCTCGACAGGGGGAAACAGATACGCAGTATTTT.

At least ten counts were recorded for this clonotype. This rearrangement joins TRBV28 to TRBJ2-5, with 7 positions matching TRBD1. The CDR3 has 13 amino acids. V shed 6 bases and J 2 bases; nucleotides not matched to a gene: 3. Germline CDR1 reads MDHEN; CDR2 reads SYDVKM. CDR3 sequence: CASSLGQQETQYF. The CDR3 region has the DNA TGTGCCAGCAGCTTGGGACAGCAAGAGACCCAGTACTTC.

The gene calls are TRBV6-1 and TRBJ2-5; D gene unclear. The CDR3 has 15 amino acids. V dropped 4 bases and J dropped 1 base, with 13 bases sitting between them. Germline-derived CDR1 and CDR2 are MNHNS and SASEGT. CDR3 in amino acids: CASSGRPGPQETQYF. In DNA form, the CDR3 reads TGTGCCAGCAGTGGACGTCCGGGCCCCCAAGAGACCCAGTACTTC.

This clonotype showed up just once. Being one base from a much bigger clone, this may be a read error. The chain has TRBV7-2 and TRBJ1-6; D call uncertain. Germline V gene lookup returns CDR1 SGHTA and CDR2 FQGNSA. This CDR3 has 13 amino acids. Trimming took off 5 bases at V and 14 bases at J, with 16 bases between the two ends. CDR3 DNA: TGTGCCAGCAGCCCATACCCCCTGAACACCCTCCACTTT. Protein: CASSPYPLNTLHF.

Only a few counts were recorded for this clonotype. This chain joins TRBV6-2 or TRBV6-3 and TRBJ2-1; the D call may be TRBD1 or TRBD2 (5 bases each). Trimming shortened V by 2 bases and J by 9 bases, and 11 bases separated the two germline ends. The CDR3 totals 13 residues. Germline V gene data show CDR1 as MNHEY and CDR2 as SVGEGT. CDR3 in amino acids: CASSYGTSSEQFF. CDR3 bases: TGTGCCAGCAGTTACGGGACCAGTAGTGAGCAGTTCTTC.

J is TRBJ1-2 and V is TRBV7-9; no definite D call. Germline V gene lookup returns CDR1 SEHNR and CDR2 FQNEAQ (reference sequence). With 7 bases removed from V and 7 bases from J, the gap between germline ends came to 10 bases. The CDR3 covers 11 residues. Written as DNA, the CDR3 is TGTGCCAGCACCATAAGGAGTGGCTACACCTTC. Translating gives CASTIRSGYTF. The entire variable domain, with the rest obtained from reference TRBV7-9 and TRBJ1-2, is as follows: DTGVSQNPRHKITKRGQNVTFRCDPISEHNRLYWYRQTLGQGPEFLTYFQNEAQLEKSRLLSDRFSAERPKGSFSTLEIQRTEQGDSAMYLCASTIRSGYTFGSGTRLTVV.

In its sample, this clonotype was seen many times. The gene calls are TRBV12-3 or TRBV12-4 and TRBJ2-7, with TRBD2 matching 8 bases. V lost 6 bases, J lost 5 bases, and 9 bases stayed unmatched. This CDR3 region has 14 residues. Here the CDR3 DNA reads TGTGCCAGCAGCAGAAGCGGGAGTCCCAACGAGCAGTACTTC. This codes for CASSRSGSPNEQYF.